This TCR beta chain is from a study of cytomegalovirus exposure and HLA in healthy donors. Primers for the PCR totalled 60 Vbeta and 13 Jbeta. Only in-frame clones appear in the TCRdb table, and some are missing; sequencing was by immunoSEQ multiplex PCR. The sample has 120,000 or so clones, under 85% seen once. The CDR3 consists of 13 residues. Germline CDR1 and CDR2: MNHNS and SASEGT. Trimming pared 6 bases from V and 6 bases from J, leaving 14 bases between. V is TRBV6-1 and J is TRBJ1-2; tentative D call: TRBD1 (5 bases). The sequence derives from a human donor in good health. The sample taken for sequencing was PBMCs. Here the CDR3 DNA reads TGTGCCAGCAGAGGAGGGACGGGGGATGGCTACACCTTC. Amino acids: CASRGGTGDGYTF.